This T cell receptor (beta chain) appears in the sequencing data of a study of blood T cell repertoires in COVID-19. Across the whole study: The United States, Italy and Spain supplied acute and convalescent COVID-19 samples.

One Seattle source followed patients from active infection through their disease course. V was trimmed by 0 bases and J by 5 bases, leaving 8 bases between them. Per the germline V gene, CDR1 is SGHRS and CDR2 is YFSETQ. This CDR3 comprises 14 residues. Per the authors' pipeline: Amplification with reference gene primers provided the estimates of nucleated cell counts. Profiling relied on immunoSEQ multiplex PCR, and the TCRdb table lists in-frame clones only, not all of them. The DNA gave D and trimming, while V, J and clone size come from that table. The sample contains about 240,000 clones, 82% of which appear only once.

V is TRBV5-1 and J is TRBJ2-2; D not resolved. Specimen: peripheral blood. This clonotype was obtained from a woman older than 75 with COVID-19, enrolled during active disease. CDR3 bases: TGCGCCAGCAGCTTGGACTGGGCAACCGGGGAGCTGTTTTTT. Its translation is CASSLDWATGELFF.